These 10 T cell receptor beta chains originate from one sample sequenced in a study of cytomegalovirus exposure and HLA in healthy donors. It was with 60 Vbeta and 13 Jbeta primers that the PCR ran. Assay: immunoSEQ multiplex PCR; the TCRdb copy retains only in-frame clones and omits some. The table lists 160,000 or so clones, approximately 86% of them singletons. Material for sequencing was PBMCs. The origin of the receptors is a woman between 45 and 65 years old in good health and CMV-seropositive.

This chain joins TRBV12-5 and TRBJ1-2; D is perhaps TRBD1 (5 bases). Germline V lookup: CDR1 LGHNT, CDR2 FRNRAP. Trimming removed 3 bases at V and 0 bases at J, with 5 bases between. The CDR3 totals 13 residues. The CDR3 spells CASGLGANYGYTF. The CDR3 coding sequence is TGTGCTAGTGGTTTAGGGGCTAACTATGGCTACACCTTC.

This clone was seen a single time. The V and J genes are TRBV2 and TRBJ1-4, with D possibly matching TRBD1 (5 bases). The CDR3 totals 13 residues. The germline gives CDR1 SNHLY, CDR2 FYNNEI. Trimming removed 7 bases from V and 4 bases from J, with 10 bases in between. CDR3 region: CASKGQGNEKLFF. The CDR3 DNA follows: TGTGCCAGCAAAGGCCAGGGTAATGAAAAACTGTTTTTT.

The genes are TRBV27 and TRBJ1-1, with D maybe TRBD1 (5 bases). Germline V lookup: CDR1 MNHEY, CDR2 SMNVEV (reference sequence). The CDR3 length is 15 residues. V shed 3 bases and J shed 5 bases, with 16 bases lying between them. In nucleotides, the CDR3 is TGTGCCAGCAGTTTGGCTAGGGGCCGGAGAACTGAAGCTTTCTTT. Its translation: CASSLARGRRTEAFF.

The chain has TRBV7-2 and TRBJ1-5; D remains unclear. V was pared by 1 base and J by 3 bases, with 10 bases between. The CDR3 is 15 amino acids. The germline gives CDR1 SGHTA, CDR2 FQGNSA. CDR3 sequence (DNA): TGTGCCAGCAGCTTAGAAAGTGGCCTCAATCAGCCCCAGCATTTT. Protein product: CASSLESGLNQPQHF.

This chain joins TRBV10-2 and TRBJ2-2, with D perhaps matching TRBD1 (5 bases). Trimming removed 2 bases at V and 1 base at J, with 8 bases between. CDR1 is WSHSY and CDR2 is SAAADI in the germline V gene. The CDR3 is made up of 15 amino acids. CDR3 sequence (DNA): TGCGCCAGCAGTGAGATCACAGGGAACACCGGGGAGCTGTTTTTT. It is translated as CASSEITGNTGELFF.

This clone was counted between two and nine times. The genes are TRBV1 and TRBJ1-6; the D call TRBD1 from the table was never checked on the DNA. TRBV1 is termed a pseudogene. The CDR3 has 18 residues. The CDR3: CTSSQDRQDGSYNSPLHF. As DNA, the CDR3 is TGCACCAGCAGCCAAGATAGACAGGATGGGTCCTATAATTCACCCCTCCACTTT.

The chain is built from TRBV6-6 and TRBJ2-7, with D possibly TRBD1 on 5 matching bases. This CDR3 has 12 amino acids. CDR1 MNHNY and CDR2 SVGAGI come from the germline V gene (reference sequence). V was trimmed by 4 bases and J by 6 bases, leaving 10 bases between them. The CDR3 spells CASSSPQVEQYF. For the CDR3, the DNA is TGTGCCAGCAGTTCCCCACAGGTCGAGCAGTACTTC.

The V and J genes are TRBV5-1 and TRBJ2-2; the D is unclear. CDR1 and CDR2 from the germline V gene are SGHRS and YFSETQ. V was pared by 5 bases and J by 6 bases, with 17 bases between. CDR3 length equals 15 residues. The CDR3 protein is CASSTTTPPAGELFF. The CDR3 region has the DNA TGCGCCAGCAGTACTACGACCCCACCGGCCGGGGAGCTGTTTTTT.

The rearrangement joins TRBV4-3 to TRBJ2-1; 9 bases match TRBD1. The trim removed 3 bases at V and 7 bases at J, leaving 4 bases unmatched. Germline V CDR1 and CDR2: LGHNA, YSLEER. The CDR3 is 14 amino acids. CDR3 nucleotide sequence: TGCGCCAGCAGCCAGGAGACAGGGGGAAATGAGCAGTTCTTC. Its protein product is CASSQETGGNEQFF.

V usage is TRBV7-8 and J usage is TRBJ1-5, with no clear D. This CDR3 spans 12 amino acids. V was shortened by 5 bases and J by 3 bases, with 5 bases between the two germline ends. The germline V gene encodes CDR1 SGHVS and CDR2 FQNEAQ. In DNA, the CDR3 is TGTGCCAGCAGCCAGTCCAATCAGCCCCAGCATTTT. Its translation: CASSQSNQPQHF.